These 15 T cell receptor beta chains originate from one sample sequenced in a study of T cell responses to AZD1222 COVID-19 vaccine. Repertoires were generated with immunoSEQ multiplex PCR, while TCRdb's copy carries only in-frame clones and drops some. The sample lists 80,000 or so clones; over 60% were seen once. This sample comprised peripheral blood, obtained 28 days after the second dose of the MenACWY control vaccine. Receptors originate from an adult who received the MenACWY meningococcal vaccine as a control.

V and J are TRBV6-2 or TRBV6-3 and TRBJ1-5, with D possibly TRBD1 on 5 matching bases. The CDR3 runs to 14 residues. Germline CDR1 is MNHEY and CDR2 is SVGEGT. V was cut by 5 bases and J by 2 bases, with 10 bases left in between. CDR3 in DNA: TGTGCCAGCAGTAACGGGGGGGGCAATCAGCCCCAGCATTTT. Translation: CASSNGGGNQPQHF.

This clone has a single count. The chain couples TRBV2 to TRBJ1-1, with D possibly being TRBD1 (5 bases). There are 14 residues in the CDR3. V lost 8 bases, J lost 4 bases, and 17 bases lay in between. Germline values: CDR1 SNHLY, CDR2 FYNNEI. The CDR3 nucleotides are TGTGCCAGCGGACGTGGGGGGTCGGGCACTGAAGCTTTCTTT. It specifies CASGRGGSGTEAFF.

The V gene is TRBV7-3, the J gene TRBJ1-3; D remains ambiguous. V lost 1 base and J lost 0, with 1 base in between. The CDR3 totals 13 residues. CDR1 SGHTA and CDR2 FQGTGA come from the germline V gene. Here the CDR3 reads CASSLSSGNTIYF. Written as DNA, the CDR3 is TGTGCCAGCAGCTTAAGCTCTGGAAACACCATATATTTT.

CDR3 residues: CASSLNRVYNEQFF. The CDR3 bases are TGCGCCAGCAGCCTTAACAGGGTTTACAATGAGCAGTTCTTC. V and J are TRBV4-3 and TRBJ2-1; TRBD1 might be the D (6 bases). The CDR3 is made up of 14 amino acids. Germline V gene data show CDR1 as LGHNA and CDR2 as YSLEER. With 4 bases removed from V and 4 bases from J, the gap between germline ends came to 11 bases.

The chain links TRBV7-2 to TRBJ2-3; possibly TRBD2 for D (6 bases). V dropped 11 bases and J dropped 4 bases, with 19 bases sitting between them. The germline V gene has CDR1 SGHTA and CDR2 FQGNSA. The CDR3 runs 14 residues. The CDR3 loop is CAGEWGGGPDTQYF. The CDR3 DNA follows: TGTGCCGGTGAATGGGGAGGAGGCCCAGATACGCAGTATTTT.

J is TRBJ2-2 and V is TRBV28; TRBD1 aligns across 10 bases. CDR3 size: 16 residues. Trimming took 4 bases from V and 5 from J; bases not matched to a gene: 7. CDR1 is MDHEN and CDR2 is SYDVKM in the germline V gene. CDR3 sequence (DNA): TGTGCCAGCAGTTCACCGGGACAGGGGAGGACCGGGGAGCTGTTTTTT. Encoded protein: CASSSPGQGRTGELFF.

The chain recombines TRBV2 with TRBJ1-3; D may be TRBD1 (6 bases). The CDR3 totals 13 residues. In germline, CDR1 is SNHLY, CDR2 FYNNEI. Trimming stripped 4 bases from V and 5 bases from J, with 9 bases between. CDR3 coding DNA: TGTGCCAGCAGTGTTGGGGACAGAAACACCATATATTTT. Encoded protein: CASSVGDRNTIYF.

This sequence joins TRBV4-3 and TRBJ1-3; the D gene is possibly TRBD1 (6 bases). V gave up 0 bases and J gave up 4 bases, with 10 bases separating them. The CDR3 runs 15 residues. Germline-derived CDR1 and CDR2 are LGHNA and YSLEER. The DNA for the CDR3 is TGCGCCAGCAGCCAAGAGTACAGGGACGGAAACACCATATATTTT. It yields the protein CASSQEYRDGNTIYF.

The chain carries TRBV6-5 and TRBJ1-6, with D possibly TRBD1 on 5 matching bases. The CDR3 has 15 residues. V was shortened by 6 bases and J by 7 bases, with 16 bases between the two germline ends. Germline CDR1 MNHEY, CDR2 SVGAGI. CDR3 sequence (DNA): TGTGCCAGCAGCCCCTCAAAAGGGGAGAATTCACCCCTCCACTTT. As protein: CASSPSKGENSPLHF.

This clone was seen more than once but under ten times. The chain has TRBV19 and TRBJ2-2, with 7 bases that match TRBD1. Germline V CDR1 and CDR2: LNHDA, SQIVND (reference sequence). The CDR3 is 15 amino acids. J gave up 7 bases and V 3 bases, and 8 bases lay outside the gene matches. CDR3 region: CASSIQGGAGGELFF. The CDR3, as DNA: TGTGCCAGTAGTATTCAAGGGGGCGCCGGCGGGGAGCTGTTTTTT.

This clone has more than one count but fewer than ten. V usage is TRBV5-5 and J usage is TRBJ2-7; 9 bases line up with TRBD1. The ends lost 2 bases at V and 2 bases at J; junction bases unmatched: 2. Germline values: CDR1 SGHKS, CDR2 YYEKEE (reference sequence). The CDR3 extends over 14 amino acids. CDR3 DNA: TGTGCCAGCAGCTTCGGACAGGGGCCCTACGAGCAGTACTTC. Translation gives CASSFGQGPYEQYF.

This rearrangement joins TRBV11-3 to TRBJ1-5; 11 bases align to TRBD1. V was clipped by 6 bases and J by 1 base; unmatched bases: 11. Germline CDR1 reads SGHNT; CDR2 reads YENEEA. The CDR3 runs 18 residues. This CDR3 reads CASRFLGQGARSNQPQHF. CDR3 DNA: TGTGCCAGCAGGTTCCTCGGACAGGGGGCCCGGAGCAATCAGCCCCAGCATTTT.

The rearrangement joins TRBV2 to TRBJ1-5, with D possibly TRBD1 on 5 matching bases. Germline lookup yields CDR1 SNHLY and CDR2 FYNNEI. V was clipped by 5 bases and J by 4 bases, with 18 bases between them. The CDR3 is 16 amino acids. The CDR3 loop reads CASSQAGAESNQPQHF. CDR3 nucleotide sequence: TGTGCCAGCAGTCAGGCCGGGGCGGAGAGTAATCAGCCCCAGCATTTT. Using reference TRBV2 and TRBJ1-5 for the parts outside the CDR3, the full variable domain is EPEVTQTPSHQVTQMGQEVILRCVPISNHLYFYWYRQILGQKVEFLVSFYNNEISEKSEIFDDQFSVERPDGSNFTLKIRSTKLEDSAMYFCASSQAGAESNQPQHFGDGTRLSIL.

This clone was observed a single time. The chain recombines TRBV11-3 with TRBJ1-1; a weak D match, TRBD1 (5 bases). Between the trimmed V and J ends, which lost 2 bases and 0 bases, there was a span of 16 bases. From germline, CDR1 is SGHNT and CDR2 YENEEA. CDR3 size: 17 residues. The CDR3 bases are TGTGCCAGCAGCTTATATGGGGCGGTAGTCTTGAACACTGAAGCTTTCTTT. This gives the protein CASSLYGAVVLNTEAFF.

This chain connects TRBV28 to TRBJ2-2; 11 nucleotides line up with TRBD2. This CDR3 region has 16 residues. J gave up 6 bases and V 6 bases, and 9 bases lay outside the gene matches. Germline CDR1 reads MDHEN; CDR2 reads SYDVKM. This CDR3 reads CASRLTSGGGAGELFF. The CDR3 region has the DNA TGTGCCAGCAGACTTACTAGCGGGGGTGGGGCCGGGGAGCTGTTTTTT. Looking up the rest from reference TRBV28 and TRBJ2-2 gives the full variable domain: DVKVTQSSRYLVKRTGEKVFLECVQDMDHENMFWYRQDPGLGLRLIYFSYDVKMKEKGDIPEGYSVSREKKERFSLILESASTNQTSMYLCASRLTSGGGAGELFFGEGSRLTVL.